The 20 T cell receptor beta chains below all came from one sample that was sequenced in a study of human T cells and chemical hapten exposure (dated by TCRdb to the early 2020s). The time point label, read with the paper, signifies: patch test 2, 6 weeks after DPC sensitization. The treatment or condition label on this specimen signifies: therapeutic diphenylcyclopropenone sensitization with weekly scalp DPC. Preparation of the library involved RACE. The data were produced on a NextSeq 500. The public reads were reprocessed in TCRdb via fastp at Q25 and MiXCR, keeping in-frame beta chains. Each entry merges the rows of one CDR3 protein and shows their most common DNA and genes. The sample includes 360,000 or so distinct CDR3 sequences, with roughly 6.3% observed a single time. The top ten clonotypes cover around 6.1% of the sample. This specimen consisted of whole blood, obtained in connection with sensitization to the hapten diphenylcyclopropenone (DPC). The receptors shown here come from a young woman with alopecia areata. Some clones in this sample may be carry-over from other donors' samples.

V usage is TRBV12-3 or TRBV12-4 and J usage is TRBJ2-7, with D maybe TRBD2 (5 bases). V was pared by 3 bases and J by 2 bases, with 8 bases between. This CDR3 comprises 13 residues. CDR3 amino acids: CASSLEAPYEQYF. The CDR3 coding sequence is TGTGCCAGCAGTTTGGAGGCCCCCTACGAGCAGTACTTC.

This clonotype showed up just a few times. The chain combines TRBV5-1 with TRBJ2-2; 8 nucleotides agree with TRBD1. V shed 3 bases and J 2 bases; nucleotides not matched to a gene: 3. This CDR3 has 15 residues. Germline values: CDR1 SGHRS, CDR2 YFSETQ. CDR3 coding DNA: TGCGCCAGCAGCTCGGGACAGGTCAACACCGGGGAGCTGTTTTTT. Its protein is CASSSGQVNTGELFF.

V usage is TRBV11-2 and J usage is TRBJ1-3; D gene unclear. This CDR3 is built from 10 residues. The V gene lost 8 bases and the J gene lost 10 bases, with 9 bases spanning the gap. Per the germline V gene, CDR1 is SGHAT and CDR2 is FQNNGV. CDR3 coding DNA: TGTGCCAGCCGGGGAGGAACCATATATTTT. It specifies CASRGGTIYF.

This clonotype was detected a few times. The chain carries TRBV6-5 and TRBJ1-1, with D possibly TRBD1 on 5 matching bases. CDR1 and CDR2 (germline): MNHEY, SVGAGI. Trimming took off 10 bases at V and 0 bases at J, with 12 bases between the two ends. The CDR3 totals 13 residues. The CDR3 spells CATQQGVNTEAFF. The DNA for the CDR3 is TGTGCCACCCAGCAGGGCGTGAACACTGAAGCTTTCTTT.

This clonotype came up a few times. This chain links TRBV16 with TRBJ1-2; unclear D gene. The ends were cut back, 1 base at V and 4 bases at J, with 10 bases in the middle. CDR1 is KGHSY, CDR2 FQNENV, per germline. CDR3 length equals 14 residues. CDR3: CASSQLQVSYGYTF. In DNA form, the CDR3 reads TGTGCCAGCAGCCAATTACAAGTCTCCTATGGCTACACCTTC. Based on the CDR3 plus reference TRBV16 and TRBJ1-2, the full variable domain is GEEVAQTPKHLVRGEGQKAKLYCAPIKGHSYVFWYQQVLKNEFKFLISFQNENVFDETGMPKERFSAKCLPNSPCSLEIQATKLEDSAVYFCASSQLQVSYGYTFGSGTRLTVV.

This clonotype was seen ten or more times. The chain uses TRBV7-2 and TRBJ1-2; the D gene is possibly TRBD1 (5 bases). Germline loops: CDR1 SGHTA, CDR2 FQGNSA. V was pared by 2 bases and J by 3 bases, with 10 bases between. This CDR3 is built from 14 residues. The CDR3 sequence is CASSLLKGYYGYTF. In DNA form, the CDR3 reads TGTGCCAGCAGCTTACTCAAGGGGTACTATGGCTACACCTTC.

This clonotype was seen a handful of times. The chain has TRBV6-5 and TRBJ2-7; D is ambiguous. Trimming removed 5 bases at V and 7 bases at J, with 15 bases between. The CDR3 is 13 residues long. Germline V gene lookup returns CDR1 MNHEY and CDR2 SVGAGI. The CDR3 DNA reads TGTGCCAGCAGTCGGGCGGCGGACGTGGAGCAGTACTTC. It codes for CASSRAADVEQYF.

This clonotype was recorded at least ten times. This chain connects TRBV12-3 or TRBV12-4 to TRBJ2-7; 9 bases agree with TRBD2. Losses at the gene ends were 2 bases for V and 3 bases for J; bases not matched to a gene: 2. CDR3 length: 14 amino acids. CDR3 coding DNA: TGTGCCAGCAGTTTAAAACTAGCGGGCTACGAGCAGTACTTC. Translating gives CASSLKLAGYEQYF.

This clonotype turned up a few times. The CDR3 bases are TGTGCCATCCTTACAGTCTATGGCTACACCTTC. It yields the protein CAILTVYGYTF. This chain connects TRBV7-2 to TRBJ1-2; D not resolved. Germline-derived CDR1 and CDR2 are SGHTA and FQGNSA. V was cut by 10 bases and J by 4 bases, with 10 bases left in between. The CDR3 runs 11 residues.

This clonotype has a count of ten or more. The chain carries TRBV6-2 or TRBV6-3 and TRBJ1-4; D not resolved. CDR3 length equals 13 residues. V lost 6 bases and J lost 5, with 10 bases in between. CDR1 and CDR2 from the germline V gene are MNHEY and SVGEGT. The CDR3: CASSQTENEKLFF. The CDR3 nucleotides read TGTGCCAGCAGCCAGACGGAGAATGAAAAACTGTTTTTT.

This clonotype was picked up many times. This chain uses TRBV4-3 with TRBJ1-6; perhaps TRBD1 as D (5 bases). The CDR3 sequence is 13 residues long. V was pared by 5 bases and J by 11 bases, with 13 bases between. Germline-derived CDR1 and CDR2 are LGHNA and YSLEER. The CDR3 protein is CASSLGPRAPLHF. CDR3 nucleotide sequence: TGCGCCAGCAGCTTGGGGCCGCGAGCACCCCTCCACTTT.

The table lists this clonotype with many counts. CDR3 sequence reads: CASRPGWFSPLHF. The CDR3 DNA sequence: TGTGCCAGCAGACCAGGGTGGTTCTCACCCCTCCACTTT. The V gene is TRBV7-2, the J gene TRBJ1-6; D is possibly TRBD1 (5 bases). Germline values: CDR1 SGHTA, CDR2 FQGNSA. Deletions cut 6 bases from V and 10 bases from J, with 13 bases between. The CDR3 length is 13 residues.

This clonotype has ten or more counts. This sequence joins TRBV7-3 and TRBJ2-1; 10 bases line up with TRBD1. The CDR3 is 15 residues long. Germline CDR1 reads SGHTA; CDR2 reads FQGTGA. With 4 bases clipped from V and 8 bases from J, the junction kept 8 bases outside the gene matches. The CDR3 DNA follows: TGTGCCAGCAGCTCAAAGGGGGACAGGGGACATGAGCAGTTCTTC. Its translation is CASSSKGDRGHEQFF.

This sequence joins TRBV5-4 and TRBJ2-2; no firm D call. Trimming took off 2 bases at V and 6 bases at J, with 17 bases between the two ends. The CDR3 loop spans 16 amino acids. The V gene's germline CDR1 is SGHNT and CDR2 YYREEE (reference sequence). CDR3 in DNA: TGTGCCAGCAGCTTTGGGTTCCGATCAAACCCCGGGGAGCTGTTTTTT. Translating gives CASSFGFRSNPGELFF.

This clonotype occurred a few times. The chain combines TRBV5-1 with TRBJ1-2; 8 bases line up with TRBD1. The CDR3 extends over 15 amino acids. The germline CDR1 and CDR2 sequences are SGHRS and YFSETQ. V trimming: 4 bases; J trimming: 6 bases; junction bases outside the gene matches: 11. The CDR3 reads CASSARQGRVDGYTF. In DNA, the CDR3 is TGCGCCAGCAGCGCTCGACAGGGGAGGGTTGATGGCTACACCTTC.

V and J are TRBV15 and TRBJ2-1; TRBD1 is a possible D gene (6 bases). This CDR3 contains 14 residues. CDR1 is LNHNV and CDR2 is YYDKDF in the germline V gene (reference sequence). Trimming cost V 4 bases and J 10 bases, with 17 bases left between them. CDR3 residues: CATSKRTDWLEQFF. CDR3 coding DNA: TGTGCCACCAGCAAAAGGACAGACTGGTTGGAGCAGTTCTTC.

This clonotype was observed many times. The chain has TRBV14 and TRBJ1-2; possibly TRBD1 for D (5 bases). Germline V lookup: CDR1 SGHDN, CDR2 FVKESK. The CDR3 consists of 15 residues. With 1 base removed from V and 5 bases from J, the gap between germline ends came to 14 bases. The CDR3 reads CASSQGYGQGYGYTF. CDR3 sequence (DNA): TGTGCCAGCAGCCAAGGCTATGGTCAGGGATATGGCTACACCTTC.

This clonotype was detected ten times or more. The rearrangement links TRBV12-3 or TRBV12-4 to TRBJ2-5, with D uncertain. The CDR3 runs 16 residues. The V and J ends lost 1 base and 0 bases respectively, with 12 bases between them. CDR3 in DNA: TGTGCCAGCAGTTTAGGGCGCGGAACCCACCAAGAGACCCAGTACTTC. This codes for CASSLGRGTHQETQYF.

Many counts were recorded for this clonotype. The chain recombines TRBV6-2 or TRBV6-3 with TRBJ1-2, with D possibly matching TRBD1 (6 bases). The CDR3 contains 13 residues. The germline V gene has CDR1 MNHEY and CDR2 SVGEGT. V gave up 6 bases and J gave up 4 bases, with 12 bases separating them. The DNA of the CDR3 is TGTGCCAGCAGCGAGGACAGATTCTATGGCTACACCTTC. Translated, it gives CASSEDRFYGYTF.

This clonotype appeared many times. The J gene is TRBJ1-5, the V gene TRBV12-3 or TRBV12-4; 9 bases align to TRBD1. V shed 8 bases and J 5 bases; nucleotides not matched to a gene: 7. This CDR3 spans 14 amino acids. The CDR3 DNA follows: TGTGCCAGCGGCTTTACAGGGGGCCATCAGCCCCAGCATTTT. Translation: CASGFTGGHQPQHF.